These T cell receptor beta chains were read from a single sample in a study of T-cell reconstitution after alpha-beta-depleted transplantation in children. TCRdb processed the PCR reads anew with MiXCR; each CDR3 protein has one entry. The sample consists of approximately 270,000 distinct CDR3 sequences, roughly a quarter of them appearing once. The sample in question was PBMCs, mostly from graft donor cells, obtained 360 days after TCRalphabeta/CD19-depleted stem cell transplant. These receptors were obtained from a female patient aged 2 to 10 who had a stem cell transplant for congenital amegakaryocytic thrombocytopenia, so the T cells may come from the graft donor. CDR3s include the opening cysteine and the closing phenylalanine or tryptophan. Each record gives: CDR3 length, clone size, D gene, V gene, J gene, CDR3 protein, CDR3 DNA. D genes are given only for firm matches. Some rows mark clone size as missing; the rest say once, few, many or name a class of expanded clone.

15	NA	NA	TRBV10-3	TRBJ2-2	CAISPGGGITGELFF	TGTGCCATCAGCCCCGGAGGGGGGATCACCGGGGAGCTGTTTTTT
16	few	NA	TRBV5-1	TRBJ1-2	CASSLGNWGPNYGYTF	TGCGCCAGCAGCTTGGGGAACTGGGGACCTAACTATGGCTACACCTTC
12	few	NA	TRBV28	TRBJ1-2	CASSPPLYGYTF	TGTGCCAGCAGTCCCCCACTCTATGGCTACACCTTC
14	NA	TRBD2	TRBV7-9	TRBJ2-7	CASSPPGGPYEQYF	TGTGCCAGCAGCCCCCCGGGGGGGCCCTACGAGCAGTACTTC
15	few	NA	TRBV28	TRBJ1-1	CASRPLGQKNTEAFF	TGTGCCAGCAGGCCTCTTGGGCAGAAGAACACTGAAGCTTTCTTT
18	NA	TRBD1	TRBV6-2/TRBV6-3	TRBJ1-5	CASSRPGQGVISNQPQHF	TGTGCCAGCAGCCGACCCGGGCAGGGGGTCATCAGCAATCAGCCCCAGCATTTT
17	NA	TRBD2	TRBV9	TRBJ2-1	CASSVSARAGGYNEQFF	TGTGCCAGCAGCGTAAGCGCGAGGGCGGGGGGGTACAATGAGCAGTTCTTC
15	few	TRBD1	TRBV2	TRBJ2-5	CATSQTTGGFGTQYF	TGTGCCACCTCCCAAACGACAGGGGGGTTCGGGACCCAGTACTTC
14	many	NA	TRBV12-3/TRBV12-4	TRBJ1-3	CASRRTESGNTIYF	TGTGCCAGCAGACGGACAGAGTCTGGAAACACCATATATTTT
12	NA	TRBD1	TRBV29-1	TRBJ2-1	CSAQDRVDEQFF	TGCAGCGCCCAGGACAGGGTCGATGAGCAGTTCTTC
15	few	NA	TRBV20-1	TRBJ1-1	CSAKAEWRMNTEAFF	TGCAGTGCTAAGGCAGAGTGGCGGATGAACACTGAAGCTTTCTTT